These T cell receptor beta chains were read from a single sample in a study of blood T cell repertoires in COVID-19. The table came from immunoSEQ multiplex PCR; TCRdb's copy has only in-frame clones and leaves some out. The table has just over 150,000 clones, 70% to 90% seen once. The sample was PBMCs or T cells enriched from blood (not recorded which). These receptors all stem from a woman in her forties or fifties who had recovered from COVID-19. Each CDR3 is given with its conserved first and last residue. The D gene is left open where the match is weak. Clone size is stated in some rows and not others, as once, few, many or a class when expanded.

CDR3nt | CDR3aa | v_gene | abundance | j_gene | d_gene
TGTGCCAGCAGCTCACGGGGGGGCCTAGAGACCCAGTACTTC | CASSSRGGLETQYF | TRBV9 | - | TRBJ2-5 | TRBD2
TGCAGCGTTGAAGGAATATGGGACAGCTCTAAGACAGATACGCAGTATTTT | CSVEGIWDSSKTDTQYF | TRBV29-1 | - | TRBJ2-3 | TRBD1
TGTGCCAGCAGCCCGGGACAGCCGGATGAAAAACTGTTTTTT | CASSPGQPDEKLFF | TRBV7-9 | - | TRBJ1-4 | TRBD1
TGCAGCGCCGGACAGGGGGCAGATACGCAGTATTTT | CSAGQGADTQYF | TRBV29-1 | - | TRBJ2-3 | TRBD1
TGTGCCACCAGTGATTCGACGGGGTTGGATACGCAGTATTTT | CATSDSTGLDTQYF | TRBV24-1 | - | TRBJ2-3 | -
TGCGCCAGCAGCTTGGGGCTCATCTATGGCTACACCTTC | CASSLGLIYGYTF | TRBV5-1 | - | TRBJ1-2 | -
TGTGCCAGCAGCTTAATAGCGGGGATCACAGATACGCAGTATTTT | CASSLIAGITDTQYF | TRBV7-2 | - | TRBJ2-3 | TRBD2
TGTGCCAGCAGGGGAGACAGGGGGAATCAGCCCCAGCATTTT | CASRGDRGNQPQHF | TRBV6-5 | - | TRBJ1-5 | TRBD1
TGTGCCAGCAAGGAAGGGAGCAATGAGCAGTTCTTC | CASKEGSNEQFF | TRBV2 | once | TRBJ2-1 | -
TGTGCCAGCAGTGACACCCCGGGGGGTCAGCCCCAGCATTTT | CASSDTPGGQPQHF | TRBV6-2/TRBV6-3 | - | TRBJ1-5 | -
TGCAGTGCTAGTAGGCAGGGTTCAGAGACCCAGTACTTC | CSASRQGSETQYF | TRBV20-1 | once | TRBJ2-5 | -
TGTGCCAGCAGCGGGGGCGTGCGAATGAACACTGAAGCTTTCTTT | CASSGGVRMNTEAFF | TRBV5-8 | few | TRBJ1-1 | -
TGTGCCACCAGTGATCCTCGTCAGGTCACCGGGGAGCTGTTTTTT | CATSDPRQVTGELFF | TRBV24-1 | - | TRBJ2-2 | -
TGTGCCTGGGAACAGAGTAATTCACCCCTCCACTTT | CAWEQSNSPLHF | TRBV30 | few | TRBJ1-6 | -
TGTGCCAGCAGCCCAAGGGGGGGACACAAGAACACCGGGGAGCTGTTTTTT | CASSPRGGHKNTGELFF | TRBV11-3 | - | TRBJ2-2 | -
TGTGCCAGCAGCCTACGCGGAGGGACAGGGAGGGAAAAACTGTTTTTT | CASSLRGGTGREKLFF | TRBV7-2 | - | TRBJ1-4 | TRBD1
TGCGCCAGCAGCCAGGCCCCGAGGGGGCGCAGTTCGAACACCGGGGAGCTGTTTTTT | CASSQAPRGRSSNTGELFF | TRBV4-3 | - | TRBJ2-2 | TRBD1
TGCAGTGCTAGTTGGCTAGCGGGGCCTACTAGCACAGATACGCAGTATTTT | CSASWLAGPTSTDTQYF | TRBV20-1 | - | TRBJ2-3 | TRBD2
TGTGCCAGCAGCGTAGCTCAGGGGGTCGGCGGGGAGCTGTTTTTT | CASSVAQGVGGELFF | TRBV9 | - | TRBJ2-2 | TRBD1
TGTGCCAGCAGCGTAGAACTAGCGGGGCTGAACACCGGGGAGCTGTTTTTT | CASSVELAGLNTGELFF | TRBV9 | - | TRBJ2-2 | TRBD2
TGCGCCAGCAGCCTCGGGACAGACCGAACGTACGAGCAGTACTTC | CASSLGTDRTYEQYF | TRBV4-1 | - | TRBJ2-7 | TRBD1
TGTGCCTGGAGTGTACGTTCGGGGGGTGCTCTCTCTGGGGCCAACGTCCTGACTTTC | CAWSVRSGGALSGANVLTF | TRBV30 | - | TRBJ2-6 | TRBD2
TGCGCCAGCAGCTTACAGGAGAACTACGAGCAGTACTTC | CASSLQENYEQYF | TRBV5-1 | - | TRBJ2-7 | -
TGTGCCAGCAGGGAGAACAGGGAAGATGGCTACACCTTC | CASRENREDGYTF | TRBV2 | - | TRBJ1-2 | -
TGTGCCAGCAGCTACGGACTAGCGAACACCGGGGAGCTGTTTTTT | CASSYGLANTGELFF | TRBV7-6 | - | TRBJ2-2 | TRBD2
TGTGCCAGCAGTTCAGGGACAGGGCAATCACCCCTCCACTTT | CASSSGTGQSPLHF | TRBV6-9 | - | TRBJ1-6 | TRBD1
TGTGCCAGCAGTTATGAGAACAGGGCTGAAAAACTGTTTTTT | CASSYENRAEKLFF | TRBV6-5 | - | TRBJ1-4 | -
TGTGCCAGCAGTTCTTCCCCCAGGGGGCCTACTGAAGCTTTCTTT | CASSSSPRGPTEAFF | TRBV6-5 | once | TRBJ1-1 | TRBD1
TGTGCCAGTAGCTCCGGGGGGACCATCTATGGCTACACCTTC | CASSSGGTIYGYTF | TRBV19 | - | TRBJ1-2 | -
TGCGCCAGCAGCTTGGGGGACAGCTTCTCTGGAAACACCATATATTTT | CASSLGDSFSGNTIYF | TRBV5-1 | - | TRBJ1-3 | TRBD1
TGTGCCAGCAGCTTACTACCGGGTGTTGGAGGTGTAGGCTACACCTTC | CASSLLPGVGGVGYTF | TRBV7-3 | - | TRBJ1-2 | -
TGTGCCAGCTCCCGCGACAGGGCTGGAAACACCATATATTTT | CASSRDRAGNTIYF | TRBV18 | - | TRBJ1-3 | TRBD1
TGTGCCAGCAGCTTGGTAGGGGTTCAAGAGACCCAGTACTTC | CASSLVGVQETQYF | TRBV7-2 | once | TRBJ2-5 | -
TGTGCCAGCAGCGGGGACTCTTACTCTGGAAACACCATATATTTT | CASSGDSYSGNTIYF | TRBV2 | - | TRBJ1-3 | -
TGTGCCAGCAGTTTATCCCGGACAGGGAAACTCTATGGCTACACCTTC | CASSLSRTGKLYGYTF | TRBV27 | - | TRBJ1-2 | TRBD1
TGTGCCAGCAGCTTAGGGGGGGTTTCACCCCTCCACTTT | CASSLGGVSPLHF | TRBV7-2 | - | TRBJ1-6 | -
TGTGCCAGCAGTTCCGGGACAGGGGTGGTGGAGACCCAGTACTTC | CASSSGTGVVETQYF | TRBV6-5 | - | TRBJ2-5 | TRBD1
TGTGCCAGCACCCCAACAGGGGCCTATGGCTACACCTTC | CASTPTGAYGYTF | TRBV6-5 | - | TRBJ1-2 | TRBD1
TGTGCCAGCAGCCGGACAGGGGGCGCATTGAATGGCTACACCTTC | CASSRTGGALNGYTF | TRBV6-2/TRBV6-3 | - | TRBJ1-2 | TRBD1